What follows describes a single T cell receptor beta chain. Its cognate antigen has yet to be identified. Base quality data are lacking; no much larger clone is found one base away. The record originates from a study of identical twins (dated by TCRdb to the mid-2010s). At the level of the whole study: To test whether fetal clonotypes persist, this study deep-sequenced TCR alpha and beta repertoires from monozygotic twins, from unrelated adults of various ages, and from cord blood. Replicate twin experiments were performed at different times using different library preparation protocols to rule out contamination. Findings and caveats that apply to the study as a whole: Compared with coincidental sharing between unrelated individuals, out-of-frame TCR alpha sequences shared between twins had an excess of sequences with low generation probability. Fewer insertions were carried by abundant cord blood beta clonotypes, a similar but weaker trend appeared in young adult naive repertoires, and no such trend appeared in memory repertoires. Recombination models systematically underestimated out-of-frame TCR alpha sharing in monozygotic twins but agreed with sharing between unrelated individuals. Invariant T cells such as MAIT and iNKT could partly confound zero-insertion analyses, though diverse VJ usage argued against this for most clonotypes. In beta out-of-frame sequences, excess twin sharing was weaker, because having fewer shared sequences lowered the signal-to-noise ratio. Because the same donors could not be followed over many years, conclusions were based on cross-sectional statistical analysis.

Only healthy Caucasian donors were included. Three pairs of female monozygotic twins, all aged about 18 to 30 years, were included in the twin cohort. CD4+ and CD8+ T cell populations were isolated with positive isolation kits from Invitrogen. Library prep was done by 5' RACE. This sample was sequenced with an Illumina HiSeq 2000. A universal primer binding site was introduced by template switching, and a unique molecular identifier was present in the final cDNA, enabling accurate counting of TCR cDNA molecules. Specific primers in the conserved constant-segment region were used to synthesize first-strand cDNA for the TCR alpha and beta chains. Each cDNA library was double barcoded, with a SMART-Mk sample barcode plus Illumina barcodes, to control for contamination. TruSeq adapter sequences along with Illumina sample barcodes were introduced in two successive PCR steps. TCR alpha and beta cDNA libraries were sequenced on the Illumina HiSeq platform with custom primers. In the original analysis: MiGEC processed the raw reads to extract unique molecular identifiers, while MiXCR was used to determine the CDR3 positions. For each individual, recombination models were inferred using an EM algorithm with the repgenHMM and IGoR tools. The tcR package in R was used for shared clonotype analysis, with sharing normalized by the product of cloneset sizes. To study raw recombination free of thymic and clonal selection effects, out-of-frame nonproductive sequences were analyzed. TCRdb redid the processing of the public reads, applying fastp at Q25 and MiXCR, and retained in-frame beta chains. When rows share a CDR3 protein, they turn into one entry using the most common DNA and genes. TCRdb's processing, not the authors' own work, is the source of the V and J calls. The sample records 450,000 to 500,000 distinct CDR3 sequences, roughly an eighth of which are singletons. Clones ranked in the top ten supply about 0.97% of the sample.

The sample also formed part of further work on yellow fever vaccine responses in identical twins. The second study's paper adds: The authors reported that the T cell response to vaccination in identical twins appeared partly convergent and partly personalized. Focusing on identical twins, the study followed the T cell clones that responded to the vaccine, and did so with precision.

Sequenced: CD4+ T cells sorted from blood. The sequence was collected from a woman under 30 in good health.

The CDR3 loop reads CASSFQAGDRDEQFF. The DNA sequence reads TGCGCCAGCAGCTTCCAAGCGGGAGATAGGGATGAGCAGTTCTTC. The chain employs TRBV5-1 and TRBJ2-1, with 8 bases matching TRBD2. As encoded in the germline V gene, CDR1 is SGHRS while CDR2 is YFSETQ. Inclusive of the bounding cysteine and phenylalanine, the CDR3 is 15 residues long. This entry keeps only the CDR3 DNA: 45 bases, framed from base 1. V and J are trimmed by 2 bases and 8 bases, and the gene matches miss 9 bases of the junction.